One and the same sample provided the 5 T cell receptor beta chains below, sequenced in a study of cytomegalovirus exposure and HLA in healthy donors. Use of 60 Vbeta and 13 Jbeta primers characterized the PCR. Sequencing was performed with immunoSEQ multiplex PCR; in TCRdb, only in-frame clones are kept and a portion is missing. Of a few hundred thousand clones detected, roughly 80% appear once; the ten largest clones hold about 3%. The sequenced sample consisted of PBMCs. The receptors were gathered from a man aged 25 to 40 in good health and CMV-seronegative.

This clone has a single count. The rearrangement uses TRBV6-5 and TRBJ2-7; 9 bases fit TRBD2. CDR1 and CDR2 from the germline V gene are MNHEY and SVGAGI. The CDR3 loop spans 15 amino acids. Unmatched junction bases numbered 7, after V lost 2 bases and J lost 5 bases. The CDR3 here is CASSYQLAGDNEQYF. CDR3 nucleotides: TGTGCCAGCAGTTACCAATTAGCGGGAGATAACGAGCAGTACTTC.

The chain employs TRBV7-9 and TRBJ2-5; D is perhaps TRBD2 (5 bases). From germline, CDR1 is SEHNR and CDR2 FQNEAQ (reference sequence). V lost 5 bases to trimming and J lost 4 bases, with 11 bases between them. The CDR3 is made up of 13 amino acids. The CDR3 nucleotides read TGTGCCAGCAGCCCTAGCTTGGGAGAGACCCAGTACTTC. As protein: CASSPSLGETQYF.

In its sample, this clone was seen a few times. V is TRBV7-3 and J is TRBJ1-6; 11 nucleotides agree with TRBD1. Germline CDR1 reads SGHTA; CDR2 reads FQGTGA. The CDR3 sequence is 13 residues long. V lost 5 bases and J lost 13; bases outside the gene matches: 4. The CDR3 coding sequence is TGTGCCAGCAGCCTAGGACAGGGGGCCCCCCTCCACTTT. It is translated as CASSLGQGAPLHF. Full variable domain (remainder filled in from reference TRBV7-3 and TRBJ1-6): GAGVSQTPSNKVTEKGKYVELRCDPISGHTALYWYRQSLGQGPEFLIYFQGTGAADDSGLPNDRFFAVRPEGSVSTLKIQRTERGDSAVYLCASSLGQGAPLHFGNGTRLTVT.

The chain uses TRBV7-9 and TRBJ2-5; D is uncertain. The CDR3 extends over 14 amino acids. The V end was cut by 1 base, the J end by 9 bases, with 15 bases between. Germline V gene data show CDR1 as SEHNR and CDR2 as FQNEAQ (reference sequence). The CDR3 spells CASSLEIAPLSQYF. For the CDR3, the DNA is TGTGCCAGCAGCTTAGAAATAGCCCCTCTCTCCCAGTACTTC.

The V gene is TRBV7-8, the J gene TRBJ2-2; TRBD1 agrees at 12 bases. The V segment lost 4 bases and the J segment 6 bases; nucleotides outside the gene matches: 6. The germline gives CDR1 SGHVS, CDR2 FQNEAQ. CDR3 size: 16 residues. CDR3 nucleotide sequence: TGTGCCAGCAGCTCTTGGGACAGGGGGCTTCCCGGGGAGCTGTTTTTT. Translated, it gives CASSSWDRGLPGELFF.